Reported below is one TCR beta chain. Its antigen is still unknown. The sample belongs to a study of T cells after yellow fever vaccination. Study-wide context: For low cell numbers, libraries were made with SMART-Seq v4 Ultra Low Input.

Per germline, CDR1 LGHNA and CDR2 YSLEER. The CDR3 is 13 amino acids. Trimming shortened V by 0 bases and J by 7 bases, and 8 bases separated the two germline ends. In TCRdb, the 5' RACE reads were re-called with MiXCR into one record per CDR3 protein. Among about 340,000 distinct CDR3 sequences listed, roughly an eighth were seen once. Points from the study as a whole: Abundant clonotypes from the bulk population could have been carried over as contaminants into FACS-sorted repertoires. Post-booster repertoires contained most primary-vaccination clones again (roughly 96% CD4, about 90% CD8).

The sequencing here drew on CD4+ T cells sorted from PBMCs, taken 15 days after the yellow fever booster vaccination. The chain links TRBV4-3 to TRBJ2-3, with D hard to call. The receptor's source is a man aged 18 to 35 who received the YFV17D yellow fever vaccine. CDR3 sequence: CASSQDYSYTQYF. CDR3 bases: TGCGCCAGCAGCCAAGACTACTCCTATACGCAGTATTTT.